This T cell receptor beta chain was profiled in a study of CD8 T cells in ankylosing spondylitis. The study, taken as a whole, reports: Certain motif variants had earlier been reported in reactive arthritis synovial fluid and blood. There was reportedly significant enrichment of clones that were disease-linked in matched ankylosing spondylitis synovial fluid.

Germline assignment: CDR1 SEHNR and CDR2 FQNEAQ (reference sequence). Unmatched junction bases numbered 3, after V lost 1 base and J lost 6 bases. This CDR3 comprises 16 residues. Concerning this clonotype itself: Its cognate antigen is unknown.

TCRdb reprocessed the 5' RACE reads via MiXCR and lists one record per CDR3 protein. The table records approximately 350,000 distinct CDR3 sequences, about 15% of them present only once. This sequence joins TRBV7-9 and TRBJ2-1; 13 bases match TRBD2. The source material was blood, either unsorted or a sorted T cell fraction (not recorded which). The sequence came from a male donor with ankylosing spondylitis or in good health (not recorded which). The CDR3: CASSLGRLAGGNEQFF. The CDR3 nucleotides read TGTGCCAGCAGCTTAGGACGACTAGCGGGAGGCAATGAGCAGTTCTTC.